These 9 T cell receptor beta chains were all obtained from the same sample, sequenced in a study of somatic mutations in cytotoxic T cells in rheumatoid arthritis. Assay used: immunoSEQ multiplex PCR; TCRdb lists only in-frame clones, some missing. The data show approximately 9,600 clones, 85% seen once. The specimen was CD8+ T cells sorted from blood. These receptors were taken from an adult with rheumatoid arthritis.

The chain carries TRBV7-8 and TRBJ2-2, with D possibly TRBD1 on 5 matching bases. The CDR3 spans 17 residues. The V end lost 1 base, the J end lost 0 bases, and 12 bases lay between the germline ends. Germline CDR1 SGHVS, CDR2 FQNEAQ. CDR3 nucleotides: TGTGCCAGCAGCTTAGGCCCCGACAGAGCGAACACCGGGGAGCTGTTTTTT. This translates into CASSLGPDRANTGELFF.

The gene calls are TRBV7-6 and TRBJ2-1, with TRBD2 matching 8 bases. CDR1 and CDR2 (germline): SGHVS, FNYEAQ. V trimming: 5 bases; J trimming: 7 bases; junction bases outside the gene matches: 7. The CDR3 is made up of 14 amino acids. The CDR3 reads CASSPGTSMNEQFF. DNA for the CDR3: TGTGCCAGCAGCCCCGGGACTAGTATGAATGAGCAGTTCTTC.

The V and J genes are TRBV7-2 and TRBJ2-1; perhaps TRBD2 as D (5 bases). The CDR3 has 12 amino acids. Germline lookup yields CDR1 SGHTA and CDR2 FQGNSA. The V end lost 1 base, the J end lost 14 bases, and 12 bases lay between the germline ends. As DNA, the CDR3 is TGTGCCAGCAGCTTAGGAGTCCCCGGGGAGTTCTTC. Its protein is CASSLGVPGEFF.

This rearrangement joins TRBV5-1 to TRBJ2-1; 16 positions agree with TRBD2. CDR3 length: 17 amino acids. Germline trimming cut 4 bases from V and 3 bases from J; bases unmatched to any gene: 4. The germline V gene encodes CDR1 SGHRS and CDR2 YFSETQ. CDR3 sequence reads: CASSPGLAGGGYNEQFF. In DNA, the CDR3 is TGCGCCAGCAGCCCGGGACTAGCGGGGGGGGGCTACAATGAGCAGTTCTTC.

The J gene is TRBJ1-2, the V gene TRBV11-2, with D tentatively TRBD1 (5 bases). Trimming left V 1 base short and J 6 bases short, with 18 bases between. CDR1 SGHAT and CDR2 FQNNGV come from the germline V gene. The CDR3 is 16 residues long. The CDR3 sequence is CASSLVFRAGKDGYTF. The CDR3 DNA is TGTGCCAGCAGCTTAGTGTTCAGGGCGGGGAAGGATGGCTACACCTTC.

V gene TRBV7-6 combines with J gene TRBJ1-1; no reliable D call. The ends were cut back, 1 base at V and 3 bases at J, with 6 bases in the middle. Germline V gene sequence: CDR1 SGHVS, CDR2 FNYEAQ. The CDR3 contains 13 residues. This chain's CDR3 is CASSLGEYTEAFF. The CDR3, as DNA: TGTGCCAGCAGCTTAGGCGAGTACACTGAAGCTTTCTTT. Together with reference TRBV7-6 and TRBJ1-1, the CDR3 gives the full variable domain: GAGVSQSPRYKVTKRGQDVALRCDPISGHVSLYWYRQALGQGPEFLTYFNYEAQQDKSGLPNDRFSAERPEGSISTLTIQRTEQRDSAMYRCASSLGEYTEAFFGQGTRLTVV.

The chain is built from TRBV9 and TRBJ1-2; D unclear. V dropped 3 bases and J dropped 8 bases, with 20 bases sitting between them. Germline V lookup: CDR1 SGDLS, CDR2 YYNGEE. This CDR3 has 15 amino acids. The CDR3 nucleotides are TGTGCCAGCAGCGCCCGGGTGGATCGAACGGGGGGCTACACCTTC. Protein sequence: CASSARVDRTGGYTF.

The rearrangement uses TRBV13 and TRBJ2-1, with 14 bases matching TRBD2. The germline V gene encodes CDR1 PRHDT and CDR2 FYEKMQ (reference sequence). CDR3 length: 16 amino acids. Trimming at V came to 1 base and at J to 7 bases, leaving 3 bases not matched to a gene. CDR3 residues: CASSLEGLAGANEQFF. CDR3 DNA sequence: TGTGCCAGCAGCTTAGAGGGACTAGCGGGAGCGAATGAGCAGTTCTTC. Based on the CDR3 plus reference TRBV13 and TRBJ2-1, the full variable domain is AAGVIQSPRHLIKEKRETATLKCYPIPRHDTVYWYQQGPGQDPQFLISFYEKMQSDKGSIPDRFSAQQFSDYHSELNMSSLELGDSALYFCASSLEGLAGANEQFFGPGTRLTVL.

The gene calls are TRBV6-5 and TRBJ2-2; D might be TRBD2 (6 bases). CDR1 and CDR2 from the germline V gene are MNHEY and SVGAGI. This CDR3 spans 13 amino acids. V lost 0 bases to trimming and J lost 11 bases, with 10 bases between them. DNA of the CDR3: TGTGCCAGCAGTTACTCGACCGGGGGAGAGCTGTTTTTT. Protein product: CASSYSTGGELFF.